This TCR beta chain was profiled in a study of shared clonotypes between healthy human individuals. This table comes from immunoSEQ multiplex PCR, and its TCRdb copy is limited to in-frame clones, with some not included. This table holds about 2.4 million clones, approximately 93% found once. The CDR3 is made up of 15 amino acids. Trimming took off 5 bases at V and 1 base at J, with 14 bases between the two ends. CDR1 and CDR2 (germline): SGHVS, FQNEAQ. The chain is built from TRBV7-8 and TRBJ1-1; D is undetermined. Source material: naive CD4+ T cells from PBMCs. Subset denoted: CD45RA+ positively selected. The TCR was taken from a man younger than 35 in good health. Some clones in this sample may be carry-over from other donors' samples. CDR3 region: CASSTRIGRNTEAFF. The CDR3 DNA reads as TGTGCCAGCAGCACCCGAATTGGGAGGAACACTGAAGCTTTCTTT. Using reference TRBV7-8 and TRBJ1-1 for the parts outside the CDR3, the full variable domain is GAGVSQSPRYKVAKRGQDVALRCDPISGHVSLFWYQQALGQGPEFLTYFQNEAQLDKSGLPSDRFFAERPEGSVSTLKIQRTQQEDSAVYLCASSTRIGRNTEAFFGQGTRLTVV.